One sample yielded the 24 T cell receptor beta chains listed below, sequenced in a study of blood T cell repertoires in COVID-19. Sequenced by immunoSEQ multiplex PCR; TCRdb stores in-frame clones only, minus some. The data show about 120,000 clones, with 85% seen just once and roughly 11% held by the top ten. Sequenced material: peripheral blood. The receptors come from an older man with acute or convalescent COVID-19.

The chain recombines TRBV6-6 with TRBJ1-1; no clear D. V was cut by 5 bases and J by 0 bases, with 16 bases left in between. CDR1 MNHNY and CDR2 SVGAGI come from the germline V gene (reference sequence). The CDR3 has 16 amino acids. The CDR3 sequence: CASSPPGSTMNTEAFF. The DNA for the CDR3 is TGTGCCAGCAGTCCCCCGGGGTCCACCATGAACACTGAAGCTTTCTTT.

This chain links TRBV3-1 (or the pseudogene TRBV3-2) with TRBJ1-6; D call uncertain. There are 18 residues in the CDR3. Germline V gene lookup returns CDR1 LGHDT and CDR2 YNNKEL (reference sequence). The V end was cut by 0 bases, the J end by 0 bases, with 12 bases between. The CDR3 DNA is TGTGCCAGCAGCCAAGATTCCCCGACTAGCTCCTATAATTCACCCCTCCACTTT. Protein sequence: CASSQDSPTSSYNSPLHF.

V and J are TRBV2 and TRBJ1-1; D remains unclear. Between the trimmed V and J ends, which lost 3 bases and 7 bases, there was a span of 9 bases. CDR1 is SNHLY and CDR2 is FYNNEI in the germline V gene. The CDR3 covers 12 residues. In DNA, the CDR3 is TGTGCCAGCAGTGACTGGCCGTTTGAAGCTTTCTTT. It codes for CASSDWPFEAFF.

The V and J genes are TRBV7-9 and TRBJ2-6; TRBD1 might be the D (5 bases). The CDR3 has 15 residues. Germline CDR1 and CDR2: SEHNR and FQNEAQ (reference sequence). The germline V and J ends were trimmed by 5 bases and 0 bases, with 8 bases remaining between them. CDR3 sequence (DNA): TGTGCCAGCAGCCTAGACAGCTCTGGGGCCAACGTCCTGACTTTC. Protein: CASSLDSSGANVLTF.

The chain links TRBV20-1 to TRBJ1-1; no firm D call. Trimming shortened V by 5 bases and J by 5 bases, and 9 bases separated the two germline ends. Per germline, CDR1 DFQATT and CDR2 SNEGSKA (reference sequence). The CDR3 contains 11 residues. The CDR3 protein is CSAPRRTEAFF. For the CDR3, the DNA is TGCAGTGCTCCACGGAGGACTGAAGCTTTCTTT.

The V and J genes are TRBV9 and TRBJ2-2, with 10 bases fitting TRBD2. V lost 4 bases, J lost 8 bases, and 8 bases stayed unmatched. Germline values: CDR1 SGDLS, CDR2 YYNGEE. CDR3 length: 15 residues. The CDR3 region is CASSSPPSGRGELFF. CDR3 DNA sequence: TGTGCCAGCAGCTCCCCGCCTAGCGGGAGAGGGGAGCTGTTTTTT.

The chain couples TRBV28 to TRBJ1-5; 7 positions match TRBD1. The V and J ends lost 6 bases and 0 bases, in that order; junction bases with no gene match: 5. This CDR3 has 15 residues. Germline values: CDR1 MDHEN, CDR2 SYDVKM. CDR3 protein: CASSRDRISNQPQHF. The CDR3 DNA is TGTGCCAGCAGCCGGGACAGAATTAGCAATCAGCCCCAGCATTTT.

The chain recombines TRBV5-1 with TRBJ2-7, with 10 bases that match TRBD2. The CDR3 consists of 12 residues. CDR1 is SGHRS, CDR2 YFSETQ, per germline. V gave up 7 bases and J gave up 6 bases; unmatched junction bases: 4. The CDR3 region is CASRTSGGEQYF. CDR3 bases: TGCGCCAGCCGGACTAGCGGTGGCGAGCAGTACTTC.

The J gene is TRBJ1-2, the V gene TRBV5-1, with 12 bases aligning to TRBD1. The CDR3 consists of 15 residues. V was clipped by 3 bases and J by 11 bases; unmatched bases: 11. Germline lookup yields CDR1 SGHRS and CDR2 YFSETQ. CDR3 sequence (DNA): TGCGCCAGCAGCTCCATGGGGGGACAGGGGGCGAAGTACACCTTC. Translation: CASSSMGGQGAKYTF. Supplemented by reference TRBV5-1 and TRBJ1-2, the full variable domain reads KAGVTQTPRYLIKTRGQQVTLSCSPISGHRSVSWYQQTPGQGLQFLFEYFSETQRNKGNFPGRFSGRQFSNSRSEMNVSTLELGDSALYLCASSSMGGQGAKYTFGSGTRLTVV.

The rearrangement links TRBV5-6 to TRBJ2-7; TRBD2 is a possible D gene (6 bases). The germline V gene has CDR1 SGHDT and CDR2 YYEEEE. The CDR3 consists of 17 residues. Trimming shortened V by 4 bases and J by 0 bases, and 20 bases separated the two germline ends. The CDR3 reads CASSRGVPGGSSYEQYF. For the CDR3, the DNA is TGTGCCAGCAGCCGAGGCGTGCCCGGAGGGTCCTCCTACGAGCAGTACTTC. The full variable domain, rest sourced from reference TRBV5-6 and TRBJ2-7, is DAGVTQSPTHLIKTRGQQVTLRCSPKSGHDTVSWYQQALGQGPQFIFQYYEEEERQRGNFPDRFSGHQFPNYSSELNVNALLLGDSALYLCASSRGVPGGSSYEQYFGPGTRLTVT.

The V and J genes are TRBV28 and TRBJ2-3, with TRBD2 identical over 8 bases. This CDR3 has 17 amino acids. The J segment lost 5 bases and the V segment lost 6 bases, leaving 16 bases of the junction unmatched. Germline V gene lookup returns CDR1 MDHEN and CDR2 SYDVKM. The CDR3 protein is CASSPRGSGMFGDTQYF. CDR3 coding DNA: TGTGCCAGCAGCCCCCGAGGTAGCGGGATGTTCGGAGATACGCAGTATTTT.

This chain joins TRBV29-1 and TRBJ2-5; D possibly corresponds to TRBD1 (5 bases). Trimming removed 4 bases at V and 1 base at J, with 13 bases between. Germline lookup yields CDR1 SQVTM and CDR2 ANQGSEA. The CDR3 totals 14 residues. CDR3 coding DNA: TGCAGCGTTGGGGCAGGGATTACCCAAGAGACCCAGTACTTC. Translated, it gives CSVGAGITQETQYF.

J is TRBJ1-6 and V is TRBV6-6; 8 nucleotides match TRBD1. V was pared by 5 bases and J by 1 base, with 7 bases of the junction left unmatched. The CDR3 consists of 17 residues. The germline V gene encodes CDR1 MNHNY and CDR2 SVGAGI (reference sequence). The CDR3 protein is CASSRQGLRSYNSPLHF. DNA of the CDR3: TGTGCCAGCAGTCGACAGGGGCTGAGGTCCTATAATTCACCCCTCCACTTT.

The chain recombines TRBV5-1 with TRBJ1-2; tentative D call: TRBD1 (5 bases). Germline CDR1 is SGHRS and CDR2 is YFSETQ. The CDR3 is 13 residues long. The V end was cut by 5 bases, the J end by 6 bases, with 14 bases between. In DNA, the CDR3 is TGCGCCAGCAGTATGCGGGGGGAGGATGGCTACACCTTC. It encodes CASSMRGEDGYTF.

The gene calls are TRBV6-5 and TRBJ1-1; 7 bases are a match to TRBD1. CDR3 length: 12 residues. The germline V gene has CDR1 MNHEY and CDR2 SVGAGI. V was clipped by 6 bases and J by 11 bases; unmatched bases: 9. CDR3 coding DNA: TGTGCCAGCAGCCGAGGGACAGCTCTGGCTTTCTTT. The encoded protein is CASSRGTALAFF.

The rearrangement joins TRBV28 to TRBJ2-5; TRBD2 matches 9 bases. The CDR3 loop spans 17 amino acids. The V gene end was trimmed by 4 bases and the J gene end by 5 bases; junction bases not matched to a gene: 14. CDR1 is MDHEN and CDR2 is SYDVKM in the germline V gene. The CDR3 DNA is TGTGCCAGCAGTTCCCCCTGGACTAGCGAGACGGGGGAGACCCAGTACTTC. Amino acids: CASSSPWTSETGETQYF.

This chain joins TRBV6-5 and TRBJ1-5; no definite D call. Germline V gene lookup returns CDR1 MNHEY and CDR2 SVGAGI. V was shortened by 0 bases and J by 3 bases, with 12 bases between the two germline ends. This CDR3 comprises 16 residues. The CDR3 reads CASSYSAGKFNQPQHF. CDR3 coding DNA: TGTGCCAGCAGTTACTCGGCCGGGAAATTCAATCAGCCCCAGCATTTT.

The J gene is TRBJ1-1, the V gene TRBV19, with D tentatively TRBD1 (6 bases). The length of the CDR3 is 15 residues. Germline V gene lookup returns CDR1 LNHDA and CDR2 SQIVND (reference sequence). Trimming left V 5 bases short and J 1 base short, with 14 bases between. CDR3 loop: CASSLTGTTNTEAFF. CDR3 nucleotide sequence: TGTGCCAGTAGTTTAACCGGGACAACGAACACTGAAGCTTTCTTT.

The chain carries TRBV6-2 or TRBV6-3 and TRBJ2-5; 10 bases align to TRBD2. Trimming cost V 2 bases and J 2 bases; bases outside gene matches: 5. Germline CDR1 MNHEY, CDR2 SVGEGT. The CDR3 runs 16 residues. The CDR3 is CASSYPGTSAQETQYF. CDR3 nucleotide sequence: TGTGCCAGCAGTTACCCCGGGACTAGCGCTCAAGAGACCCAGTACTTC.

Only one count was recorded for this clone. This chain connects TRBV5-1 to TRBJ2-5, with D tentatively TRBD2 (5 bases). Trimming removed 0 bases from V and 5 bases from J, with 14 bases in between. The CDR3 runs to 15 residues. The germline CDR1 and CDR2 sequences are SGHRS and YFSETQ. The CDR3 coding sequence is TGCGCCAGCAGCTTGGAATCCGGGAAAGGGGAGACCCAGTACTTC. Its translation: CASSLESGKGETQYF.

The chain carries TRBV2 and TRBJ1-4; D may be TRBD1 (5 bases). The CDR3 covers 14 residues. Looked up from germline, CDR1 is SNHLY and CDR2 is FYNNEI. Trimming stripped 5 bases from V and 7 bases from J, with 14 bases between. This CDR3 is CASSPGLGGEKLFF. The CDR3 nucleotides read TGTGCCAGCAGTCCGGGTCTCGGGGGTGAAAAACTGTTTTTT.

The V gene is TRBV5-5, the J gene TRBJ1-1; D gene unclear. The V gene lost 4 bases and the J gene lost 1 base, with 11 bases spanning the gap. Germline V gives CDR1 SGHKS, CDR2 YYEKEE (reference sequence). CDR3 size: 14 residues. The CDR3 DNA follows: TGTGCCAGCAGCCCCCTGGGAGGGAACACTGAAGCTTTCTTT. Translated, it gives CASSPLGGNTEAFF.

The CDR3 DNA follows: TGCGCCAGCAGCCAAAACCGGGGGCAAGAGACCCAGTACTTC. This translates into CASSQNRGQETQYF. The chain uses TRBV4-1 and TRBJ2-5, with D possibly TRBD2 on 6 matching bases. CDR3 size: 14 residues. Germline values: CDR1 MGHRA, CDR2 YSYEKL. V gave up 2 bases and J gave up 2 bases, with 9 bases separating them.

The V gene is TRBV5-1, the J gene TRBJ1-6; D not certain. Germline V gives CDR1 SGHRS, CDR2 YFSETQ. The CDR3 is made up of 15 amino acids. Trimming left V 4 bases short and J 5 bases short, with 13 bases between. DNA for the CDR3: TGCGCCAGCAGCCAGGTGGCAGGAAATAATTCACCCCTCCACTTT. As protein: CASSQVAGNNSPLHF.